Following are 24 T cell receptor beta chains from one sample sequenced in a study of cytomegalovirus exposure and HLA in healthy donors. Researchers ran the PCR with 60 Vbeta and 13 Jbeta primers. Clones were sequenced by immunoSEQ multiplex PCR, and TCRdb holds only the in-frame ones, with some missing. The sample has approximately 190,000 clones, roughly 84% seen once; the top ten hold around 0.26%. Sequencing was carried out using PBMCs. These receptors were taken from a boy younger than 18 in good health and CMV-seronegative.

The V gene is TRBV7-9, the J gene TRBJ1-2, with 7 bases identical to TRBD1. Trimming removed 5 bases from V and 7 bases from J; junction bases left unmatched: 13. Germline CDR1 is SEHNR and CDR2 is FQNEAQ (reference sequence). CDR3 size: 15 residues. The CDR3 nucleotides are TGTGCCAGCAGCCCAGAGGGGAAACAGGGGCCTGGCTACACCTTC. Translating it yields CASSPEGKQGPGYTF.

The genes are TRBV7-8 and TRBJ2-1; TRBD1 is a possible D gene (6 bases). The CDR3 totals 14 residues. V lost 5 bases and J 6 bases, leaving 14 bases between the germline ends. Germline V lookup: CDR1 SGHVS, CDR2 FQNEAQ. In DNA form, the CDR3 reads TGTGCCAGCAGCCCGCACCCCAGGGGCAATGAGCAGTTCTTC. The encoded protein is CASSPHPRGNEQFF.

CDR3 region: CASSLPKGQPYNSPLHF. The CDR3 nucleotides are TGTGCCAGCAGTTTACCGAAGGGACAGCCTTATAATTCACCCCTCCACTTT. The chain has TRBV28 and TRBJ1-6; 7 bases are a match to TRBD1. The CDR3 is 17 residues long. The germline V gene has CDR1 MDHEN and CDR2 SYDVKM. The V gene end was trimmed by 2 bases and the J gene end by 4 bases; junction bases not matched to a gene: 8.

This chain uses TRBV7-3 with TRBJ2-3, with 9 bases matching TRBD2. The V segment lost 5 bases and the J segment 3 bases; nucleotides outside the gene matches: 9. The germline V gene encodes CDR1 SGHTA and CDR2 FQGTGA. The CDR3 has 16 amino acids. The CDR3 DNA reads as TGTGCCAGCAGCCCCTCGGGCGGGGGGGCAACAGATACGCAGTATTTT. It codes for CASSPSGGGATDTQYF.

This clone was observed a handful of times. Written as DNA, the CDR3 is TGTGCCAGCGGGGGACTAGCGGGGCCCTACGAGCAGTACTTC. Translated, it gives CASGGLAGPYEQYF. The rearrangement links TRBV9 to TRBJ2-7, with TRBD2 matching 13 bases. This CDR3 comprises 14 residues. The germline gives CDR1 SGDLS, CDR2 YYNGEE. Trimming removed 7 bases from V and 2 bases from J; junction bases left unmatched: 3.

The chain uses TRBV14 and TRBJ2-7; 8 nucleotides agree with TRBD1. The CDR3 totals 13 residues. The V and J ends lost 8 bases and 0 bases, in that order; junction bases with no gene match: 3. Germline assignment: CDR1 SGHDN and CDR2 FVKESK. The CDR3 spells CASGQGISYEQYF. CDR3 nucleotides: TGTGCCAGCGGACAGGGAATCTCCTACGAGCAGTACTTC.

This chain joins TRBV30 and TRBJ1-4; no reliable D call. The CDR3 consists of 13 residues. With 0 bases removed from V and 10 bases from J, the gap between germline ends came to 12 bases. Germline V lookup: CDR1 GTSNPN, CDR2 SVGIG (reference sequence). CDR3 amino acids: CAWSVLDPGKLFF. For the CDR3, the DNA is TGTGCCTGGAGTGTACTAGACCCGGGAAAACTGTTTTTT.

V is TRBV4-1 and J is TRBJ2-7; TRBD1 aligns across 8 bases. This CDR3 region has 18 residues. V lost 1 base, J lost 3 bases, and 14 bases stayed unmatched. The germline CDR1 and CDR2 sequences are MGHRA and YSYEKL. The CDR3 here is CASSQGERTGLVDYEQYF. The CDR3 DNA reads as TGCGCCAGCAGCCAAGGGGAGCGGACAGGGTTGGTGGACTACGAGCAGTACTTC.

The table lists this clone with a count of one. The chain combines TRBV10-1 with TRBJ1-2, with D uncertain. Germline loops: CDR1 WNHNN, CDR2 SYGVQD (reference sequence). The V gene lost 6 bases and the J gene lost 2 bases, with 7 bases spanning the gap. The CDR3 loop spans 12 amino acids. CDR3 amino acids: CASSTENYGYTF. In nucleotides, the CDR3 is TGCGCCAGCAGCACAGAGAACTATGGCTACACCTTC.

Only one count was recorded for this clone. The chain is built from TRBV7-3 and TRBJ2-2; 7 bases are shared with TRBD2. The germline V gene encodes CDR1 SGHTA and CDR2 FQGTGA. This CDR3 has 16 amino acids. J was trimmed by 7 bases and V by 5 bases; bases with no gene match: 13. This chain's CDR3 is CASSPQIAGGFGELFF. CDR3 nucleotides: TGTGCCAGCAGCCCCCAGATCGCCGGGGGGTTCGGGGAGCTGTTTTTT.

The rearrangement joins TRBV5-1 to TRBJ2-5; 7 bases match TRBD1. J was trimmed by 5 bases and V by 5 bases; bases with no gene match: 9. The V gene's germline CDR1 is SGHRS and CDR2 YFSETQ. The CDR3 has 14 amino acids. CDR3 protein: CASSSGGPGETQYF. The CDR3 DNA follows: TGCGCCAGCAGTTCAGGGGGACCAGGGGAGACCCAGTACTTC.

Points on this clone: The same CDR3 can be traced to other DNA sequences in this sample. This chain uses TRBV27 with TRBJ1-1; D unresolved. V was trimmed by 3 bases and J by 2 bases, leaving 7 bases between them. The CDR3 is 13 residues long. Germline V gives CDR1 MNHEY, CDR2 SMNVEV (reference sequence). The CDR3 region has the DNA TGTGCCAGCAGTTTCCGAGGAAACACTGAAGCTTTCTTT. Protein: CASSFRGNTEAFF.

The chain uses TRBV28 and TRBJ1-1; tentative D call: TRBD1 (5 bases). Germline lookup yields CDR1 MDHEN and CDR2 SYDVKM. This CDR3 is built from 13 residues. The ends were cut back, 6 bases at V and 3 bases at J, with 11 bases in the middle. The CDR3 sequence is CASSPLTDTEAFF. CDR3 bases: TGTGCCAGCAGCCCCTTGACAGACACTGAAGCTTTCTTT.

The V and J genes are TRBV19 and TRBJ2-7; D perhaps matches TRBD2 (6 bases). Looked up from germline, CDR1 is LNHDA and CDR2 is SQIVND (reference sequence). Trimming pared 0 bases from V and 3 bases from J, leaving 12 bases between. The CDR3 extends over 15 amino acids. The CDR3: CASSIDQGGDYEQYF. The CDR3 coding sequence is TGTGCCAGTAGTATAGATCAAGGAGGGGACTACGAGCAGTACTTC.

Remarks on this clone: Sequence at one end of the junction differs from germline and may be a read error. The chain recombines TRBV7-8 with TRBJ2-7, with a weak D call TRBD2 (5 bases). Germline CDR1 is SGHVS and CDR2 is FQNEAQ. The CDR3 covers 15 residues. CDR3 DNA: TGTGCCAGCAGCTTAACAACTAGTCCCTCCCACGAGCAGTACTTC. Its protein product is CASSLTTSPSHEQYF.

CDR3 in DNA: TGTGCCAGCAGTTACATTGGACTAGCGGGTGCCGAGCAGTACTTC. It yields the protein CASSYIGLAGAEQYF. The chain combines TRBV6-5 with TRBJ2-7; 11 bases fit TRBD2. The CDR3 is made up of 15 amino acids. Per the germline V gene, CDR1 is MNHEY and CDR2 is SVGAGI. V gave up 2 bases and J gave up 6 bases; unmatched junction bases: 6.

The chain joins TRBV7-3 to TRBJ1-2, with 11 bases lining up with TRBD1. V shed 6 bases and J 8 bases; nucleotides not matched to a gene: 5. Germline lookup yields CDR1 SGHTA and CDR2 FQGTGA. This CDR3 is 13 amino acids long. CDR3 region: CASSRGQGVGYTF. The CDR3 DNA reads as TGTGCCAGCAGTCGGGGACAGGGGGTAGGCTACACCTTC.

The chain links TRBV19 to TRBJ2-5; no clear D gene. The germline gives CDR1 LNHDA, CDR2 SQIVND (reference sequence). The V end lost 8 bases, the J end lost 5 bases, and 9 bases lay between the germline ends. The length of the CDR3 is 11 residues. This CDR3 is CASRSLETQYF. The CDR3, as DNA: TGTGCCAGTCGTTCCCTGGAGACCCAGTACTTC.

The V and J genes are TRBV9 and TRBJ2-7; tentatively, D is TRBD1 (6 bases). This CDR3 is 17 amino acids long. The V end was cut by 0 bases, the J end by 5 bases, with 21 bases between. Germline assignment: CDR1 SGDLS and CDR2 YYNGEE. CDR3 bases: TGTGCCAGCAGCGTAGATCCCGAGGGACATACGACAGACGAGCAGTACTTC. Translation: CASSVDPEGHTTDEQYF.

The chain has TRBV9 and TRBJ1-3; D call uncertain. This CDR3 comprises 17 residues. V was pared by 0 bases and J by 1 base, with 14 bases between. Germline V gives CDR1 SGDLS, CDR2 YYNGEE. The CDR3 sequence: CASSVVSHAVSGNTIYF. The CDR3 coding sequence is TGTGCCAGCAGCGTAGTCTCGCATGCAGTTTCTGGAAACACCATATATTTT.

The chain employs TRBV5-1 and TRBJ2-3; 8 bases fit TRBD1. V shed 1 base and J 5 bases; nucleotides not matched to a gene: 6. Germline loops: CDR1 SGHRS, CDR2 YFSETQ. The length of the CDR3 is 15 residues. The CDR3: CASSLNAGGIDTQYF. The CDR3, as DNA: TGCGCCAGCAGCTTGAACGCAGGGGGCATAGATACGCAGTATTTT. Filled out from reference TRBV5-1 and TRBJ2-3, the complete variable domain reads KAGVTQTPRYLIKTRGQQVTLSCSPISGHRSVSWYQQTPGQGLQFLFEYFSETQRNKGNFPGRFSGRQFSNSRSEMNVSTLELGDSALYLCASSLNAGGIDTQYFGPGTRLTVL.

The rearrangement uses TRBV7-9 and TRBJ2-5; 12 nucleotides line up with TRBD2. CDR3 length: 18 amino acids. Germline V lookup: CDR1 SEHNR, CDR2 FQNEAQ (reference sequence). V dropped 4 bases and J dropped 5; count of bases not matched to a gene: 14. CDR3: CASSSPRTSGTLRETQYF. The CDR3 DNA is TGTGCCAGCAGCTCCCCCCGGACTAGCGGGACACTTCGGGAGACCCAGTACTTC.

This clone was detected once. The gene calls are TRBV19 and TRBJ2-3; the D is unclear. CDR1 and CDR2 (germline): LNHDA, SQIVND (reference sequence). The CDR3 is 13 amino acids. V lost 6 bases and J lost 6, with 13 bases in between. The CDR3 here is CASRVAWSDTQYF. The CDR3 region has the DNA TGTGCCAGTAGGGTGGCTTGGTCGGATACGCAGTATTTT.

The chain links TRBV28 to TRBJ1-1; TRBD1 agrees at 7 bases. The ends lost 6 bases at V and 3 bases at J; junction bases unmatched: 10. Per germline, CDR1 MDHEN and CDR2 SYDVKM. This CDR3 comprises 15 residues. CDR3: CASRQGGAGDTEAFF. Here the CDR3 DNA reads TGTGCCAGCAGACAAGGGGGCGCCGGTGACACTGAAGCTTTCTTT. Looking up the rest from reference TRBV28 and TRBJ1-1 gives the full variable domain: DVKVTQSSRYLVKRTGEKVFLECVQDMDHENMFWYRQDPGLGLRLIYFSYDVKMKEKGDIPEGYSVSREKKERFSLILESASTNQTSMYLCASRQGGAGDTEAFFGQGTRLTVV.